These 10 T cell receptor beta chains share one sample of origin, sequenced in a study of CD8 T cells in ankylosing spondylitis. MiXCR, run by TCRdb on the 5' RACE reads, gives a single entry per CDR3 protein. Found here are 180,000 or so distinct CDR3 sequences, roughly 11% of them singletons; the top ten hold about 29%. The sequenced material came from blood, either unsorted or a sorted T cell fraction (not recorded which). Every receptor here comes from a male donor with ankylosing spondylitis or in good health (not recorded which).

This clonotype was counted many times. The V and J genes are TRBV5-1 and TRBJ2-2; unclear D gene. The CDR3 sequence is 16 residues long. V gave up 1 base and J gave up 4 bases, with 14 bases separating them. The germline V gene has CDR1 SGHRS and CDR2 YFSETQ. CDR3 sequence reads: CASSLSVDLGTGELFF. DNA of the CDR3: TGCGCCAGCAGCTTGAGTGTAGATTTGGGCACCGGGGAGCTGTTTTTT.

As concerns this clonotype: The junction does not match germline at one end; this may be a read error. The CDR3 nucleotides read TGTGCCAGCAGCTTACTAGCGGGGGCCACCGGGGAGCGGTTTTTT. This sequence encodes CASSLLAGATGERFF. The V gene is TRBV7-2, the J gene TRBJ2-2; 10 bases align to TRBD2. Looked up from germline, CDR1 is SGHTA and CDR2 is FQGNSA. The CDR3 has 15 residues.

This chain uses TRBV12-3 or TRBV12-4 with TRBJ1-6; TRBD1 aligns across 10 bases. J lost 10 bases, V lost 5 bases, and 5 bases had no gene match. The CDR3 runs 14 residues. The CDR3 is CASSGDRGLSPLHF. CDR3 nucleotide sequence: TGTGCCAGCAGTGGTGACAGGGGGCTCTCACCCCTCCACTTT.

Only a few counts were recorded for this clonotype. CDR3: CSVERGQDEKLFF. The CDR3 coding sequence is TGCAGCGTTGAAAGGGGGCAAGACGAAAAACTGTTTTTT. The V gene is TRBV29-1, the J gene TRBJ1-4, with 7 positions matching TRBD1. V was clipped by 2 bases and J by 8 bases; unmatched bases: 5. There are 13 residues in the CDR3. Per the germline V gene, CDR1 is SQVTM and CDR2 is ANQGSEA.

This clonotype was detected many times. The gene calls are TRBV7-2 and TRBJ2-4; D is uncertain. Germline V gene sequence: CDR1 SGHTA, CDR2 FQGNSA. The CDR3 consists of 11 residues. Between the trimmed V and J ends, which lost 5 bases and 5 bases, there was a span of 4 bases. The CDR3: CASSGQNIQYF. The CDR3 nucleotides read TGTGCCAGCAGCGGCCAAAACATTCAGTACTTC.

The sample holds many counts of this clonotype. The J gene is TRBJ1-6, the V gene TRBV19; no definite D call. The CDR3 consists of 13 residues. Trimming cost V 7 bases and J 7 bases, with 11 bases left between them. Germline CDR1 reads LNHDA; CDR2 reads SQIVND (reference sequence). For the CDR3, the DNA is TGTGCCAGTAATGACCAAGTCAATTCACCCCTCCACTTT. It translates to CASNDQVNSPLHF.

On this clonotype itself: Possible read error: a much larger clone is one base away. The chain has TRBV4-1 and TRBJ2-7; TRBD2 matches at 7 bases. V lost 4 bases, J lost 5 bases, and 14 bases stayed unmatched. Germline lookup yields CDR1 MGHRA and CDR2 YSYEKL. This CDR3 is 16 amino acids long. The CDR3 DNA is TGCGCCAGCAGCCTCCTAGGACTAGTGGGAGCGAACGAGCAGTACTTC. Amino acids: CASSLLGLVGANEQYF.

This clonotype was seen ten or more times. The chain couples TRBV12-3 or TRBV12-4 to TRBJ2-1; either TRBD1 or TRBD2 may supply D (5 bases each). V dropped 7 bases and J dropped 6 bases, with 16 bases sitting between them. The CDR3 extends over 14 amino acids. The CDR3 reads CASTRDARGNEQFF. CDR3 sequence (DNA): TGTGCCAGCACTAGGGACGCGAGGGGCAATGAGCAGTTCTTC.

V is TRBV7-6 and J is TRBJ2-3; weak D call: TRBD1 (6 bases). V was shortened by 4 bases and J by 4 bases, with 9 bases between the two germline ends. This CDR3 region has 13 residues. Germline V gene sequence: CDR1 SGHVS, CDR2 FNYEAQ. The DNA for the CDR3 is TGTGCCAGCAGCTGGACAGCTTCAGATACGCAGTATTTT. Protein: CASSWTASDTQYF.

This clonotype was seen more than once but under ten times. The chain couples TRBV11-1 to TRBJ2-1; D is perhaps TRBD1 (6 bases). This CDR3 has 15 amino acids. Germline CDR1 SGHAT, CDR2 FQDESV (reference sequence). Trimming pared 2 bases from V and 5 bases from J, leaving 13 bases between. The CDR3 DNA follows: TGTGCCAGCAGCTTACGGACAGCCTATAACAATGAGCAGTTCTTC. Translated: CASSLRTAYNNEQFF.